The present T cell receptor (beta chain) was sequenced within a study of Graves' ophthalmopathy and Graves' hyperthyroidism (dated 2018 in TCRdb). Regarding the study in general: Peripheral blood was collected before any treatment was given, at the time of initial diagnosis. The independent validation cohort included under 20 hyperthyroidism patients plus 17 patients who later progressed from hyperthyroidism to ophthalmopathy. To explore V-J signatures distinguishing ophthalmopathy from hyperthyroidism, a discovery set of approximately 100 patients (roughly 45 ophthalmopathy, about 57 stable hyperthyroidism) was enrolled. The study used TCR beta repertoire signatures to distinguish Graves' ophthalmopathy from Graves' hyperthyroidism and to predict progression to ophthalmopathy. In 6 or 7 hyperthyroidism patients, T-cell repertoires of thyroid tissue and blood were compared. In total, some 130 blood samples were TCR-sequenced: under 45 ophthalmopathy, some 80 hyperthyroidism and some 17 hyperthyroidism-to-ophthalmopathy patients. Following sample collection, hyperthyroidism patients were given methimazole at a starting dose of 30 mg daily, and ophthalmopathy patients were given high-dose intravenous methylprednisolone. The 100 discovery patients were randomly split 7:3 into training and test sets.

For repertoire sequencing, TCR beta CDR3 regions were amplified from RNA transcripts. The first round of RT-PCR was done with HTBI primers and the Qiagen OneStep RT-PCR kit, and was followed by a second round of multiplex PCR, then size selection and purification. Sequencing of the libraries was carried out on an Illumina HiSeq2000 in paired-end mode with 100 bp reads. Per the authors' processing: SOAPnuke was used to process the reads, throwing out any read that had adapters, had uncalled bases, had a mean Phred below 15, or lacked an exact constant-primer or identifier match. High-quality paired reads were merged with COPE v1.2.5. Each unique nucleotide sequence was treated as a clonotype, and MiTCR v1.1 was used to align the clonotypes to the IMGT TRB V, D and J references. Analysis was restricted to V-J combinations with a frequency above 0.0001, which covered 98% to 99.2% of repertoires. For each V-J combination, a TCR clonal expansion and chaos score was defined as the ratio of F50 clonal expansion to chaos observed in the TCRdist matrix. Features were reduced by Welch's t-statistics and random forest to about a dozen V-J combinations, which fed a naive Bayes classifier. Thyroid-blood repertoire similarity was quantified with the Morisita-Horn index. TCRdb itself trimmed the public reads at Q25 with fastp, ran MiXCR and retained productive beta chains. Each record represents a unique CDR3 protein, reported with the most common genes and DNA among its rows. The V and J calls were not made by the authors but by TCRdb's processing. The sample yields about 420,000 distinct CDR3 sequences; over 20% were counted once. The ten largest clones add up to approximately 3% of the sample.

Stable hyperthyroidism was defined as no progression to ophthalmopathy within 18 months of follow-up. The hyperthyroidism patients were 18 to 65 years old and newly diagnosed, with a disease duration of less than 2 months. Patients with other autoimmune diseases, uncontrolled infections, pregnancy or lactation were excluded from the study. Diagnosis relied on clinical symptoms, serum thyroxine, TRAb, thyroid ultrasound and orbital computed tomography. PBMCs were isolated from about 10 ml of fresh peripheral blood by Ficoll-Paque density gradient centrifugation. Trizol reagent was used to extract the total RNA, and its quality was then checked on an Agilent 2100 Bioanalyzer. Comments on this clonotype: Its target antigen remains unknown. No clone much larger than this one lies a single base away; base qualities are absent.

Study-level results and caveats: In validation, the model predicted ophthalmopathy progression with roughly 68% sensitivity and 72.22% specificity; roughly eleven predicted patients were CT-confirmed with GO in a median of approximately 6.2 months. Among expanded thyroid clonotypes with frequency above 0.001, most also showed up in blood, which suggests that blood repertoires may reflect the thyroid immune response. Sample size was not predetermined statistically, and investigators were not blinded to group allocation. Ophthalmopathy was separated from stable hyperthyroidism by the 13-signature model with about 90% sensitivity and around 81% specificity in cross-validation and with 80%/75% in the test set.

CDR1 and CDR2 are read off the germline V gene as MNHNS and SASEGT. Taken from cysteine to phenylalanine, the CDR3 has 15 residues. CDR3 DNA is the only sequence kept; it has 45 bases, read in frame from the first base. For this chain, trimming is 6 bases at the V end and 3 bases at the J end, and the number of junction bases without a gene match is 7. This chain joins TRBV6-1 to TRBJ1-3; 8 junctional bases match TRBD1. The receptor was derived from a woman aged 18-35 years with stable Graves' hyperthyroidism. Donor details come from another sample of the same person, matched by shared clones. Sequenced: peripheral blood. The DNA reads TGTGCCAGCAGAGACCCAGGGGGCGGTGGAAACACCATATATTTT. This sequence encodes CASRDPGGGGNTIYF.